This entry lists 10 T cell receptor beta chains sequenced from one sample in a study of shared clonotypes between healthy human individuals. TCRdb's copy holds only in-frame clones and misses some; the assay was immunoSEQ multiplex PCR. The repertoire holds under 2,500,000 clones, with approximately 96% as singletons. Sequenced: naive CD4+ T cells sorted from blood. Subset specified: CD45RA+ positively selected. Every receptor here comes from a man younger than 35 in good health.

This clone was recorded once. The same CDR3 also results from other DNA sequences found in this sample. The J gene is TRBJ2-7, the V gene TRBV30; D is unresolved. V gave up 3 bases and J gave up 2 bases, with 8 bases separating them. Germline V gives CDR1 GTSNPN, CDR2 SVGIG (reference sequence). This CDR3 region has 12 residues. The CDR3 loop is CAWSGLPYEQYF. CDR3 bases: TGTGCCTGGAGCGGGCTGCCCTACGAGCAGTACTTC.

This rearrangement joins TRBV7-3 to TRBJ2-3; D may be TRBD1 or TRBD2 (5 bases each). V was pared by 5 bases and J by 0 bases, with 15 bases between. The CDR3 spans 16 residues. CDR1 and CDR2 from the germline V gene are SGHTA and FQGTGA. CDR3: CASSRQSGVSTDTQYF. In DNA, the CDR3 is TGTGCCAGCAGCCGACAGTCCGGGGTCAGCACAGATACGCAGTATTTT.

The rearrangement uses TRBV5-1 and TRBJ2-1; 10 bases are a match to TRBD1. The CDR3 loop spans 14 amino acids. The V and J ends lost 7 bases and 9 bases, in that order; junction bases with no gene match: 10. The V gene's germline CDR1 is SGHRS and CDR2 YFSETQ. The CDR3 DNA sequence: TGCGCCAGCGCCCGGGACAGGGGCCTGGGTGAGCAGTTCTTC. As protein: CASARDRGLGEQFF.

The chain combines TRBV4-1 with TRBJ1-2, with a tentative D call TRBD1 (5 bases). Germline V gives CDR1 MGHRA, CDR2 YSYEKL. V lost 4 bases and J 4 bases, leaving 13 bases between the germline ends. This CDR3 contains 14 residues. CDR3: CASSRDPSLYGYTF. The CDR3 DNA reads TGCGCCAGCAGCCGGGACCCATCCCTCTATGGCTACACCTTC.

V and J are TRBV5-1 and TRBJ2-3; tentative D call: TRBD2 (6 bases). Trimming took 4 bases from V and 4 from J, leaving 13 bases between them. Germline CDR1 reads SGHRS; CDR2 reads YFSETQ. The CDR3 covers 14 residues. The CDR3 reads CASSRGGAADTQYF. CDR3 nucleotides: TGCGCCAGCAGCCGCGGAGGGGCCGCAGATACGCAGTATTTT.

The rearrangement joins TRBV10-2 to TRBJ2-5; TRBD2 agrees at 13 bases. TRBJ2-7 explains the end of the DNA better; the J call may be wrong. From germline, CDR1 is WSHSY and CDR2 SAAADI. This CDR3 region has 14 residues. CDR3 bases: TGCGCCAGCAGGACTAGCGGGGGGCCCTACGAGCAGTACTTC. Protein: CASRTSGGPYEQYF.

This chain joins TRBV12-5 and TRBJ2-5; no clear D. Germline-derived CDR1 and CDR2 are LGHNT and FRNRAP. This CDR3 comprises 10 residues. V lost 6 bases and J lost 13, with 12 bases in between. CDR3 sequence: CASGQQPRYF. CDR3 sequence (DNA): TGTGCTAGTGGCCAGCAACCGAGGTACTTC.

In DNA form, the CDR3 reads TGTGCCAGCAGAACAGGAGAGATTTACGAGCAGTACTTC. Translating gives CASRTGEIYEQYF. The chain has TRBV27 and TRBJ2-7, with a tentative D call TRBD1 (5 bases). This CDR3 comprises 13 residues. Germline V CDR1 and CDR2: MNHEY, SMNVEV (reference sequence). V was pared by 6 bases and J by 4 bases, with 13 bases between.

With respect to this clone: Other DNA sequences in this sample translate to the same CDR3. The chain recombines TRBV18 with TRBJ2-5, with 10 bases fitting TRBD2. The CDR3 runs 14 residues. V dropped 3 bases and J dropped 3; count of bases not matched to a gene: 1. Germline CDR1 and CDR2: KGHSH and LQKENI. The CDR3 sequence: CASSPLAGEETQYF. The DNA for the CDR3 is TGTGCCAGCTCACCTCTAGCGGGGGAAGAGACCCAGTACTTC.

This clone occurred once. The J gene is TRBJ2-3, the V gene TRBV9, with D unclear. Looked up from germline, CDR1 is SGDLS and CDR2 is YYNGEE. The V and J ends lost 0 bases and 1 base respectively, with 9 bases between them. This CDR3 has 15 residues. The DNA of the CDR3 is TGTGCCAGCAGCGTAGGCAGTAAGGGCACAGATACGCAGTATTTT. As protein: CASSVGSKGTDTQYF.